This is a list of T cell receptor beta chains from one sample in a study of cytomegalovirus exposure and HLA in healthy donors. The method was immunoSEQ multiplex PCR; TCRdb's version includes in-frame clones alone and lacks a portion of them. The repertoire holds approximately 90,000 clones, roughly 70% seen once, with less than 15% in the top ten. Sample: PBMCs. These receptor sequences come from a woman aged 45-60 years in good health and CMV-seropositive. The CDR3 runs from the conserved cysteine through the conserved F or W. The order of the fields is clone size, J gene, D gene, V gene, CDR3 protein, CDR3 DNA. D genes are given only for firm matches. Rows give clone size only sometimes, using once, few, many, or a class for an expanded clone.

clone size: NA
J gene: TRBJ2-7
D gene: TRBD1
V gene: TRBV7-8
CDR3 protein: CASSFSGQGWEQYF
CDR3 DNA: TGTGCCAGCAGCTTCTCGGGACAGGGGTGGGAGCAGTACTTC

clone size: few
J gene: TRBJ2-7
D gene: TRBD2
V gene: TRBV9
CDR3 protein: CASSSGLAEQYF
CDR3 DNA: TGTGCCAGCAGCTCCGGACTAGCCGAGCAGTACTTC

clone size: NA
J gene: TRBJ2-1
D gene: NA
V gene: TRBV7-9
CDR3 protein: CASSLTLEHNEQFF
CDR3 DNA: TGTGCCAGCAGCTTAACCCTGGAGCACAATGAGCAGTTCTTC

clone size: NA
J gene: TRBJ2-5
D gene: TRBD2
V gene: TRBV5-6
CDR3 protein: CASSSSGIRLETQYF
CDR3 DNA: TGTGCCAGCAGCTCTAGCGGGATCCGCCTGGAGACCCAGTACTTC

clone size: NA
J gene: TRBJ2-1
D gene: NA
V gene: TRBV2
CDR3 protein: CASSWGLTYNEQFF
CDR3 DNA: TGTGCCAGCAGTTGGGGCCTTACCTACAATGAGCAGTTCTTC

clone size: NA
J gene: TRBJ2-2
D gene: NA
V gene: TRBV11-1
CDR3 protein: CASSLPLAQRAGELFF
CDR3 DNA: TGTGCCAGCAGCTTACCCCTTGCGCAGAGGGCCGGGGAGCTGTTTTTT

clone size: few
J gene: TRBJ1-2
D gene: NA
V gene: TRBV30
CDR3 protein: CALEGGETYGYTF
CDR3 DNA: TGTGCCTTGGAGGGGGGGGAGACCTATGGCTACACCTTC

clone size: NA
J gene: TRBJ1-2
D gene: NA
V gene: TRBV19
CDR3 protein: CASNMGDFF
CDR3 DNA: TGTGCCAGTAATATGGGGGACTTCTTC

clone size: NA
J gene: TRBJ1-4
D gene: TRBD1
V gene: TRBV28
CDR3 protein: CASSLIRDRNNEKLFF
CDR3 DNA: TGTGCCAGCAGCTTAATTCGGGACAGAAATAATGAAAAACTGTTTTTT

clone size: NA
J gene: TRBJ2-7
D gene: TRBD1
V gene: TRBV7-9
CDR3 protein: CASSLSGQGSFYEQYF
CDR3 DNA: TGTGCCAGCAGCTTGTCGGGACAGGGCAGCTTCTACGAGCAGTACTTC

clone size: once
J gene: TRBJ1-1
D gene: TRBD1
V gene: TRBV19
CDR3 protein: CASRNRGANTEAFF
CDR3 DNA: TGTGCCAGTAGAAACAGGGGCGCGAACACTGAAGCTTTCTTT

clone size: NA
J gene: TRBJ1-1
D gene: NA
V gene: TRBV25-1
CDR3 protein: CASSADGRGTEAFF
CDR3 DNA: TGTGCCAGCAGTGCCGACGGGAGGGGCACTGAAGCTTTCTTT

clone size: NA
J gene: TRBJ2-3
D gene: NA
V gene: TRBV4-1
CDR3 protein: CASSQEPGLLSDTQYF
CDR3 DNA: TGCGCCAGCAGCCAAGAACCGGGACTCCTCTCAGATACGCAGTATTTT

clone size: few
J gene: TRBJ2-1
D gene: TRBD2
V gene: TRBV4-1
CDR3 protein: CASSQETSGNNNEQFF
CDR3 DNA: TGCGCCAGCAGCCAAGAGACTAGCGGGAACAACAATGAGCAGTTCTTC

clone size: NA
J gene: TRBJ1-6
D gene: TRBD1
V gene: TRBV5-4
CDR3 protein: CASSLGTGDSRNSPLHF
CDR3 DNA: TGTGCCAGCAGCTTGGGGACAGGGGATTCGCGTAATTCACCCCTCCACTTT

clone size: NA
J gene: TRBJ2-5
D gene: TRBD2
V gene: TRBV30
CDR3 protein: CAWSLGLEETQYF
CDR3 DNA: TGTGCCTGGAGTTTGGGACTAGAAGAGACCCAGTACTTC

clone size: NA
J gene: TRBJ2-3
D gene: NA
V gene: TRBV28
CDR3 protein: CASSPALWEGTDTQYF
CDR3 DNA: TGTGCCAGCAGTCCGGCGCTCTGGGAGGGCACAGATACGCAGTATTTT

clone size: NA
J gene: TRBJ2-1
D gene: NA
V gene: TRBV25-1
CDR3 protein: CASSDGARDEQFF
CDR3 DNA: TGTGCCAGCAGTGACGGTGCTCGGGATGAGCAGTTCTTC

clone size: NA
J gene: TRBJ1-3
D gene: NA
V gene: TRBV30
CDR3 protein: CAWSPLGRTIYF
CDR3 DNA: TGTGCCTGGAGTCCCTTGGGGCGGACCATATATTTT

clone size: NA
J gene: TRBJ2-7
D gene: NA
V gene: TRBV4-1
CDR3 protein: CASRGLGGEQYF
CDR3 DNA: TGCGCCAGCAGGGGATTGGGGGGCGAGCAGTACTTC

clone size: NA
J gene: TRBJ2-1
D gene: NA
V gene: TRBV7-2
CDR3 protein: CASSLLGVGQFF
CDR3 DNA: TGTGCCAGCAGCTTATTAGGGGTAGGGCAGTTCTTC

clone size: few
J gene: TRBJ1-5
D gene: NA
V gene: TRBV9
CDR3 protein: CASSSGTSNQPQHF
CDR3 DNA: TGTGCCAGCAGCTCAGGGACAAGCAATCAGCCCCAGCATTTT

clone size: NA
J gene: TRBJ1-5
D gene: NA
V gene: TRBV30
CDR3 protein: CAWSNNNQPQHF
CDR3 DNA: TGTGCCTGGAGTAATAACAATCAGCCCCAGCATTTT

clone size: NA
J gene: TRBJ2-7
D gene: TRBD2
V gene: TRBV19
CDR3 protein: CASSPGGAYEQYF
CDR3 DNA: TGTGCCAGTTCCCCGGGGGGGGCATACGAGCAGTACTTC

clone size: few
J gene: TRBJ1-4
D gene: TRBD1
V gene: TRBV4-3
CDR3 protein: CASSQGWTGTNEKLFF
CDR3 DNA: TGCGCCAGCAGCCAAGGCTGGACAGGGACTAATGAAAAACTGTTTTTT

clone size: few
J gene: TRBJ1-2
D gene: NA
V gene: TRBV14
CDR3 protein: CASSQAGVYGGYTF
CDR3 DNA: TGTGCCAGCAGCCAGGCGGGGGTTTATGGTGGCTACACCTTC

clone size: NA
J gene: TRBJ2-1
D gene: NA
V gene: TRBV7-3
CDR3 protein: CASSPGTNYNEQLF
CDR3 DNA: TGTGCCAGCAGCCCCGGGACAAACTACAATGAGCAGCTCTTC

clone size: NA
J gene: TRBJ2-7
D gene: TRBD2
V gene: TRBV7-9
CDR3 protein: CASSPKLGTSYEQYF
CDR3 DNA: TGTGCCAGCAGTCCAAAATTGGGGACTAGCTACGAGCAGTACTTC

clone size: NA
J gene: TRBJ2-5
D gene: NA
V gene: TRBV4-2
CDR3 protein: CASSRSDKETQYF
CDR3 DNA: TGTGCCAGCAGCCGTAGCGACAAAGAGACCCAGTACTTC

clone size: NA
J gene: TRBJ2-3
D gene: TRBD2
V gene: TRBV4-1
CDR3 protein: CASSGDWAGVGNTQYF
CDR3 DNA: TGCGCCAGCAGCGGGGATTGGGCGGGAGTCGGGAATACGCAGTATTTT

clone size: NA
J gene: TRBJ1-5
D gene: TRBD1
V gene: TRBV11-2
CDR3 protein: CASSPGTGGQPQHF
CDR3 DNA: TGTGCCAGCAGCCCCGGGACAGGGGGCCAGCCCCAGCATTTT

clone size: NA
J gene: TRBJ2-7
D gene: NA
V gene: TRBV2
CDR3 protein: CASRGSGSYEQYF
CDR3 DNA: TGTGCCAGCAGGGGGAGCGGATCCTACGAGCAGTACTTC

clone size: NA
J gene: TRBJ1-5
D gene: NA
V gene: TRBV19
CDR3 protein: CASSILAGDQPQHF
CDR3 DNA: TGTGCCAGTAGTATCCTGGCAGGGGATCAGCCCCAGCATTTT

clone size: few
J gene: TRBJ1-5
D gene: NA
V gene: TRBV4-1
CDR3 protein: CASSRDRWDLQHF
CDR3 DNA: TGCGCCAGCAGCCGTGACAGATGGGATCTCCAGCATTTT

clone size: NA
J gene: TRBJ1-2
D gene: NA
V gene: TRBV5-1
CDR3 protein: CASSLRGPPSVNYGYTF
CDR3 DNA: TGCGCCAGCAGCTTAAGGGGCCCGCCTTCCGTTAACTATGGCTACACCTTC

clone size: NA
J gene: TRBJ2-5
D gene: NA
V gene: TRBV10-3
CDR3 protein: CAIRSEGTQYF
CDR3 DNA: TGTGCCATCCGGTCCGAGGGGACCCAGTACTTC

clone size: NA
J gene: TRBJ2-4
D gene: NA
V gene: TRBV10-1
CDR3 protein: CASSESGVNIQYF
CDR3 DNA: TGCGCCAGCAGTGAGTCGGGAGTGAACATTCAGTACTTC

clone size: NA
J gene: TRBJ2-1
D gene: TRBD1
V gene: TRBV29-1
CDR3 protein: CSVPDGTGVPGAYNEQFF
CDR3 DNA: TGCAGCGTTCCAGACGGGACAGGGGTTCCGGGGGCCTACAATGAGCAGTTCTTC

clone size: NA
J gene: TRBJ1-2
D gene: NA
V gene: TRBV5-1
CDR3 protein: CASSLTTSSYGYTF
CDR3 DNA: TGCGCCAGCAGCTTGACTACTTCCTCGTATGGCTACACCTTC

clone size: NA
J gene: TRBJ2-5
D gene: TRBD2
V gene: TRBV27
CDR3 protein: CASSSPLAGGPGPWYQETQYF
CDR3 DNA: TGTGCCAGCAGTTCCCCACTAGCGGGAGGGCCGGGGCCCTGGTACCAAGAGACCCAGTACTTC

clone size: NA
J gene: TRBJ1-2
D gene: TRBD1
V gene: TRBV5-1
CDR3 protein: CASSSGQGVHGYTF
CDR3 DNA: TGCGCCAGCAGCTCCGGACAGGGGGTTCATGGCTACACCTTC